This T cell receptor (beta chain) derives from a study of cytomegalovirus exposure and HLA in healthy donors. General study findings and limits: According to the study, 160 or so TCR beta chains were cytomegalovirus-associated. On later analysis, the bulk of CMV-associated TCR beta chains appeared to be HLA-restricted. Most likely, a cluster of highly shared sequence variants arose as a sequencing artifact.

Regarding this clone: What it recognizes is unknown.

The PCR had 60 Vbeta and 13 Jbeta primers. Profiled with immunoSEQ multiplex PCR; TCRdb holds only in-frame clones, not every one. This table has 95,000 to 150,000 clones, over 70% appearing once. The receptor's source is a woman aged 50 to 65 in good health and CMV-seronegative. Source material: PBMCs.

CDR3 bases: TGTGCCAGCAGCTTGGATTTTGGCTACGGGACAAATTCCTACGAGCAGTACTTC. As protein: CASSLDFGYGTNSYEQYF. This rearrangement joins TRBV7-9 to TRBJ2-7; TRBD1 might be the D (6 bases). The V and J ends lost 3 bases and 1 base respectively, with 22 bases between them. Germline V lookup: CDR1 SEHNR, CDR2 FQNEAQ (reference sequence). This CDR3 comprises 18 residues. The whole variable domain, remainder taken from reference TRBV7-9 and TRBJ2-7, is DTGVSQNPRHKITKRGQNVTFRCDPISEHNRLYWYRQTLGQGPEFLTYFQNEAQLEKSRLLSDRFSAERPKGSFSTLEIQRTEQGDSAMYLCASSLDFGYGTNSYEQYFGPGTRLTVT.